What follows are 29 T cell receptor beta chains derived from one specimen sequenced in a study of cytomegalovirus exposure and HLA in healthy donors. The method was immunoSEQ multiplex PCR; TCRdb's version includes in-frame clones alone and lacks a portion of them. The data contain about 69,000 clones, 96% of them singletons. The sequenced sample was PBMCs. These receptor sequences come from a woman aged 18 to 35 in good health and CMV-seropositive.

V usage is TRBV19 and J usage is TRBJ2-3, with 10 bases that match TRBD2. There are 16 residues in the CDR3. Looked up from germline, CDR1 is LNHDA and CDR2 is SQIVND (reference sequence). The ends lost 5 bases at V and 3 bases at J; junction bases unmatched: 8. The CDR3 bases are TGTGCCAGTAGTTTATCAGCGGGAGGGTTTACAGATACGCAGTATTTT. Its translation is CASSLSAGGFTDTQYF.

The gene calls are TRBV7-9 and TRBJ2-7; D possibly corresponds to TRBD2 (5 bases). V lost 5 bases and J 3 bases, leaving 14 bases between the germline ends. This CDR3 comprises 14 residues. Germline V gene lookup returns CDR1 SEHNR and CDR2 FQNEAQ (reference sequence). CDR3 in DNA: TGTGCCAGCAGCCGAATCGGGGTCGACTACGAGCAGTACTTC. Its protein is CASSRIGVDYEQYF. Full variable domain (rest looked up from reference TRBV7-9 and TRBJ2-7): DTGVSQNPRHKITKRGQNVTFRCDPISEHNRLYWYRQTLGQGPEFLTYFQNEAQLEKSRLLSDRFSAERPKGSFSTLEIQRTEQGDSAMYLCASSRIGVDYEQYFGPGTRLTVT.

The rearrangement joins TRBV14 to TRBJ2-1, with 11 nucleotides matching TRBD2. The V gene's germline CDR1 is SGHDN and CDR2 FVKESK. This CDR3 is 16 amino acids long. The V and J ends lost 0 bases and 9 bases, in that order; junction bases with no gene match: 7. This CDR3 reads CASSQDRLAGRLEQFF. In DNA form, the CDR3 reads TGTGCCAGCAGCCAAGATAGACTAGCGGGACGTCTTGAGCAGTTCTTC.

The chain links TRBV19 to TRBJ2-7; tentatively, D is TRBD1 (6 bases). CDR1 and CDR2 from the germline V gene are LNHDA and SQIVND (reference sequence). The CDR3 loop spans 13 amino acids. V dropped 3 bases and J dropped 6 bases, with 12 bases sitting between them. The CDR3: CASSITGSGEQYF. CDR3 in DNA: TGTGCCAGTAGTATTACAGGGTCCGGCGAGCAGTACTTC.

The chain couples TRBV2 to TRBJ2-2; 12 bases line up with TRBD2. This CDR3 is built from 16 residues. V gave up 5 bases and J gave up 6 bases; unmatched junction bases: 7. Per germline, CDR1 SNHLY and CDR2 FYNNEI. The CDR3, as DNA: TGTGCCAGCAGTCGTACTAGCGGGAGGTTCGCCGGGGAGCTGTTTTTT. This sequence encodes CASSRTSGRFAGELFF.

The CDR3: CASSSTGGYGNEQFF. DNA for the CDR3: TGTGCCAGCAGCTCGACAGGGGGCTATGGCAATGAGCAGTTCTTC. The chain joins TRBV7-3 to TRBJ2-1; TRBD1 matches 10 bases. V lost 4 bases to trimming and J lost 6 bases; unmatched junction nucleotides: 6. This CDR3 comprises 15 residues. CDR1 SGHTA and CDR2 FQGTGA come from the germline V gene.

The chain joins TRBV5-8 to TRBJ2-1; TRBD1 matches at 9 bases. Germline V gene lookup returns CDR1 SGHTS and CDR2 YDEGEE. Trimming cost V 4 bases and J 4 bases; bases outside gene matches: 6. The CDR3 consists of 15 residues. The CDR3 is CASSKRQGGYNEQFF. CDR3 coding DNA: TGTGCCAGCAGCAAAAGACAGGGGGGTTACAATGAGCAGTTCTTC.

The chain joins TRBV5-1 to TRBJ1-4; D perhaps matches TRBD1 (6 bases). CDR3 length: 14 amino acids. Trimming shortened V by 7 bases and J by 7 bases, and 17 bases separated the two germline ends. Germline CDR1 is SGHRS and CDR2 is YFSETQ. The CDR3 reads CASGIGTGSEKLFF. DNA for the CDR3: TGCGCCAGCGGGATCGGAACAGGGAGTGAAAAACTGTTTTTT.

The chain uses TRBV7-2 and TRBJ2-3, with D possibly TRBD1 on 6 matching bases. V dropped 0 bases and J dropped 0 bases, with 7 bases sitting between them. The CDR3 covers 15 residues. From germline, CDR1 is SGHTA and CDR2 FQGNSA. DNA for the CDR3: TGTGCCAGCAGCTTAGCGGGGGCTAGCACAGATACGCAGTATTTT. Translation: CASSLAGASTDTQYF.

CDR3 region: CASSETGFSSYEQYF. The CDR3 DNA follows: TGTGCCAGCAGCGAAACAGGGTTTAGCTCCTACGAGCAGTACTTC. The chain uses TRBV28 and TRBJ2-7; a possible D gene is TRBD1 (6 bases). The CDR3 is made up of 15 amino acids. V lost 6 bases and J lost 0, with 15 bases in between. Germline loops: CDR1 MDHEN, CDR2 SYDVKM.

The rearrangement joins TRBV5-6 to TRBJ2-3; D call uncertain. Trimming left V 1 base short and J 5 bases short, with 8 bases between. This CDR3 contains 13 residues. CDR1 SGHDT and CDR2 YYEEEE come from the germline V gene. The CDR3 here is CASSLPTGDTQYF. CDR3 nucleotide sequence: TGTGCCAGCAGCTTGCCAACCGGAGATACGCAGTATTTT.

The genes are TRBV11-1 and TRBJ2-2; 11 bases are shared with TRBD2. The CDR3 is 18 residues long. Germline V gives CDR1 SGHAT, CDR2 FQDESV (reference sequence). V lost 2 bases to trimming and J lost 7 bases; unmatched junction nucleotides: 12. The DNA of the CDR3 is TGTGCCAGCAGCTTATCGGGAGTACTAGCGGGAGCGGTCGGGGAGCTGTTTTTT. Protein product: CASSLSGVLAGAVGELFF. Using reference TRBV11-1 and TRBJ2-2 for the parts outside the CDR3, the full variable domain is EAEVAQSPRYKITEKSQAVAFWCDPISGHATLYWYRQILGQGPELLVQFQDESVVDDSQLPKDRFSAERLKGVDSTLKIQPAELGDSAMYLCASSLSGVLAGAVGELFFGEGSRLTVL.

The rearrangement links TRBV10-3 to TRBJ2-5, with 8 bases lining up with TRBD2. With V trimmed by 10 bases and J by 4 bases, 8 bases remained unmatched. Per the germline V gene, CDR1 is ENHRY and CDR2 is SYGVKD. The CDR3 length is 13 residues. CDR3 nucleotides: TGTGCCAGTAGCGGGATTTCTTCAGAGACCCAGTACTTC. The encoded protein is CASSGISSETQYF.

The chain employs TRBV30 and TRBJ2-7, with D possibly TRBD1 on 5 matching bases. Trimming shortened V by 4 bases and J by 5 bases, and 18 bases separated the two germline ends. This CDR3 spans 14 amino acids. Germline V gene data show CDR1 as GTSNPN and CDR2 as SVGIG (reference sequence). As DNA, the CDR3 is TGTGCCTGGAAACAGGACCCCGTAGTCGACGAGCAGTACTTC. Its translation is CAWKQDPVVDEQYF.

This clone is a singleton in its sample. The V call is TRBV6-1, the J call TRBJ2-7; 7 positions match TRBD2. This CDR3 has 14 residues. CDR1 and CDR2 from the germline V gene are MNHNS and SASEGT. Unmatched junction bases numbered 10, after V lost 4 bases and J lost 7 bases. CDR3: CASSVLSGGGEQYF. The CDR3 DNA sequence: TGTGCCAGCAGTGTTCTTTCGGGAGGTGGTGAGCAGTACTTC.

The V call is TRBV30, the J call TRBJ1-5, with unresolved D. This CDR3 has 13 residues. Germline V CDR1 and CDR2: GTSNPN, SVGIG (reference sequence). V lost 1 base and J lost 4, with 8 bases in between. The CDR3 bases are TGTGCCTGGAGTGAGGCCAGGAATCAGCCCCAGCATTTT. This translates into CAWSEARNQPQHF.

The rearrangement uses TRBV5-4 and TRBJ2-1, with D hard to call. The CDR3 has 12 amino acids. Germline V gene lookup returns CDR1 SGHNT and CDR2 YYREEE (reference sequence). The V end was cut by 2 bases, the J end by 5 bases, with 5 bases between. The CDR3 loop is CASSLEDNEQFF. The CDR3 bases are TGTGCCAGCAGCTTAGAGGACAATGAGCAGTTCTTC.

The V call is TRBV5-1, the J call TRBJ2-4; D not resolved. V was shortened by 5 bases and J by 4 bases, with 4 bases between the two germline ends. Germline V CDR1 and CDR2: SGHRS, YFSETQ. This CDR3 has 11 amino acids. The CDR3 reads CASSEKNIQYF. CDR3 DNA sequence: TGCGCCAGCAGTGAGAAAAACATTCAGTACTTC.

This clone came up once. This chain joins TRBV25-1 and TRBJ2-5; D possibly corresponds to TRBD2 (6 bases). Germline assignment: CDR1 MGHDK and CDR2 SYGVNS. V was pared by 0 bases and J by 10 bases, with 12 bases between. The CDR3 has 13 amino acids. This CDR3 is CASSEYSGAGQYF. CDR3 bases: TGTGCCAGCAGTGAATATAGCGGTGCAGGCCAGTACTTC.

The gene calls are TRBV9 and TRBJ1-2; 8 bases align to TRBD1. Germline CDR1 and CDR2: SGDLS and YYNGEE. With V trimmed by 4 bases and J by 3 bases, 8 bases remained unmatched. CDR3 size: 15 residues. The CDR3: CASSLMTGDYYGYTF. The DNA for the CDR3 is TGTGCCAGCAGCCTCATGACAGGGGATTACTATGGCTACACCTTC.

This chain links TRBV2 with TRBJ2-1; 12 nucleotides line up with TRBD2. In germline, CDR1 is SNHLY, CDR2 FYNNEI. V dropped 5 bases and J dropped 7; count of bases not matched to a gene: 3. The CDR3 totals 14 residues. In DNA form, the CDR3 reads TGTGCCAGCAGTTTAGGACTAGCGGGGAATGAGCAGTTCTTC. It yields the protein CASSLGLAGNEQFF.

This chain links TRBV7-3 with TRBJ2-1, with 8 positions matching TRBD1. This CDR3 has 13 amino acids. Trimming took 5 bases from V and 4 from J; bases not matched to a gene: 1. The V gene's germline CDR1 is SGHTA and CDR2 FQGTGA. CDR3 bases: TGTGCCAGCAGCGGGGACAGGTACAATGAGCAGTTCTTC. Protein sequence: CASSGDRYNEQFF.

CDR3: CSVVPGQVGNEQFF. CDR3 sequence (DNA): TGCAGCGTTGTCCCGGGACAGGTCGGGAATGAGCAGTTCTTC. The V and J genes are TRBV29-1 and TRBJ2-1; TRBD1 aligns across 8 bases. Germline CDR1 SQVTM, CDR2 ANQGSEA. The CDR3 spans 14 residues. V dropped 4 bases and J dropped 7; count of bases not matched to a gene: 9.

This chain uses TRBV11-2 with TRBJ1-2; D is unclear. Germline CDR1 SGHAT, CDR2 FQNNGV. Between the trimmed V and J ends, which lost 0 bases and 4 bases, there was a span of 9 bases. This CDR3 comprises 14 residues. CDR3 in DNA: TGTGCCAGCAGCTTAGATCAATCAGGCTATGGCTACACCTTC. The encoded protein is CASSLDQSGYGYTF. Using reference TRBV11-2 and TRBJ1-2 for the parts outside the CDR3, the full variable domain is EAGVAQSPRYKIIEKRQSVAFWCNPISGHATLYWYQQILGQGPKLLIQFQNNGVVDDSQLPKDRFSAERLKGVDSTLKIQPAKLEDSAVYLCASSLDQSGYGYTFGSGTRLTVV.

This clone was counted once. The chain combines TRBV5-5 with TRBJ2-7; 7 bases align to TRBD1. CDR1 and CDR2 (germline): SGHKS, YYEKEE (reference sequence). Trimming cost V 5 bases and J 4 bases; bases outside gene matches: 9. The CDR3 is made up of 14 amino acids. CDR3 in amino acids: CASRFTPDRYEQYF. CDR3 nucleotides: TGTGCCAGCAGATTCACCCCGGACAGGTACGAGCAGTACTTC.

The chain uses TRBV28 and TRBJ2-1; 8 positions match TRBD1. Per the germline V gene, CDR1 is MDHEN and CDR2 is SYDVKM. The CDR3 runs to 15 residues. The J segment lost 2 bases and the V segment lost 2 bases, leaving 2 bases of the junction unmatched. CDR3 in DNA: TGTGCCAGCAGTTTACAGGGGGCCCCCTACAATGAGCAGTTCTTC. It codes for CASSLQGAPYNEQFF.

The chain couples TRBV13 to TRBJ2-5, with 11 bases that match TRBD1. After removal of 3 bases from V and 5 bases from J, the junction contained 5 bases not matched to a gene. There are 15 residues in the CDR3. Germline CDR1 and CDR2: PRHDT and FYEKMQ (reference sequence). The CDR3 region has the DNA TGTGCCAGCAGCTTTAGGACAGGGGGCGCGGAGACCCAGTACTTC. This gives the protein CASSFRTGGAETQYF. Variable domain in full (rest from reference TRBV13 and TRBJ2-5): AAGVIQSPRHLIKEKRETATLKCYPIPRHDTVYWYQQGPGQDPQFLISFYEKMQSDKGSIPDRFSAQQFSDYHSELNMSSLELGDSALYFCASSFRTGGAETQYFGPGTRLLVL.

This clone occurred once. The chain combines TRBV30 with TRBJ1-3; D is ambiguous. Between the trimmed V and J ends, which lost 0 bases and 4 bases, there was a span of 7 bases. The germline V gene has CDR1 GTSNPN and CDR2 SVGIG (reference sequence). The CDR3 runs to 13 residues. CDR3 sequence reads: CAWSVGLGNTIYF. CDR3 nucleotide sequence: TGTGCCTGGAGTGTCGGACTGGGAAACACCATATATTTT. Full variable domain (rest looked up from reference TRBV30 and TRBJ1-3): SQTIHQWPATLVQPVGSPLSLECTVEGTSNPNLYWYRQAAGRGLQLLFYSVGIGQISSEVPQNLSASRPQDRQFILSSKKLLLSDSGFYLCAWSVGLGNTIYFGEGSWLTVV.

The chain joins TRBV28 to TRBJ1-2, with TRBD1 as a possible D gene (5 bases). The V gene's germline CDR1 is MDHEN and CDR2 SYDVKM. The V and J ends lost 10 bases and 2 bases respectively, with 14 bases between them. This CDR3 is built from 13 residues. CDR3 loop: CATPRRGNYGYTF. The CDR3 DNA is TGTGCCACCCCTCGTCGGGGGAACTATGGCTACACCTTC.